One T cell receptor (beta chain) is described in this entry. Many counts were recorded for this clonotype. The antigen it recognizes is unknown. The input lacks base qualities; no much larger clone sits a single base away. Including the terminal cysteine and phenylalanine, the CDR3 comprises 16 residues. Only the CDR3 DNA is retained, 48 bases long and in frame from the first base. At the junction V is shortened by 4 bases and J by 4 bases; bases outside the gene matches: 6. Based on the germline V gene (reference sequence), the CDR1 and CDR2 sequences are MNHEY and SMNVEV. The TCR beta CDR3 regions were amplified from the RNA transcripts. For the first round of RT-PCR on the TCR CDR3, the HTBI primer set was used together with the Qiagen OneStep RT-PCR kit. Libraries were constructed in a second round of multiplex PCR, after which size selection and purification were carried out. Paired-end sequencing of the libraries was performed with 100 bp reads on an Illumina HiSeq2000. Processing in the source paper ran as follows. SOAPnuke was used to process the raw data, with reads discarded if the reads contained adapters or uncalled bases, had a mean Phred below 15, or lacked an exact constant-primer or identifier match. COPE v1.2.5 was used to merge the high-quality paired reads, and each unique nucleotide sequence was defined as a clonotype. MiTCR v1.1 was used to align clonotypes to the IMGT TRBV, TRBD and TRBJ reference segments. The analysis was restricted to V-J combinations with a frequency above 0.0001, which together covered approximately 99% of the repertoires. A TCS score was defined as the ratio of F50 (clonal expansion) to E x V (chaos), with BLOSUM62-based TCRdist applied between CDR3 peptides within each V-J. Welch's t-statistics and random forest reduced roughly 530 V-J features to 13, which were used in a naive Bayes classifier (R e1071). TCRdb itself trimmed the public reads at Q25 with fastp, ran MiXCR and retained productive beta chains. Entries that share a CDR3 protein sequence are merged under the most common genes and DNA. These V and J calls are TCRdb output, not the study's own analysis. The sample data list fewer than 500,000 distinct CDR3 sequences, and about 13% of these were observed just once. Jointly, the top ten make up less than 25% of the sample.

This entry is derived from a study of T cells in Graves' hyperthyroidism and ophthalmopathy (dated by TCRdb to about 2019). Notes on the research overall: Peripheral blood was collected at initial diagnosis, before any treatment. The roughly 91 discovery patients were randomly split 7:3 into training and test sets. The paper reports TCR Vbeta CDR3 sequencing of over 120 peripheral blood samples: around 45 ophthalmopathy, some 80 hyperthyroidism and approximately 17 progressor patients. After blood sampling, hyperthyroidism patients were treated with methimazole at a starting dose of 30 mg daily, and ophthalmopathy patients were treated with high-dose intravenous methylprednisolone. The study also compared thyroid tissue and blood T-cell repertoires from roughly 6 Graves' hyperthyroidism patients. Whether ophthalmopathy could be predicted prospectively was tested in an independent validation cohort made up of roughly 20 hyperthyroidism patients plus 17 patients who later progressed to ophthalmopathy. TCR V-J signatures able to tell the groups apart were searched for in a discovery cohort of 90 to 100 patients, of whom under 45 had Graves' ophthalmopathy and more than 55 had stable Graves' hyperthyroidism.

The hyperthyroidism patients were between 18 and 65 years old and newly diagnosed, with a disease duration of less than 2 months. Patients with uncontrolled infections, other autoimmune diseases, pregnancy or lactation were excluded. Diagnoses relied on clinical symptoms, serum thyroxine and TRAb, thyroid ultrasound and orbital computed tomography. Blood from progressor patients was drawn when they were first diagnosed with hyperthyroidism, before any ophthalmopathy symptoms appeared. Ficoll-Paque density gradient centrifugation was used to isolate PBMCs from around 10 ml of fresh peripheral blood. Progressor patients were initially diagnosed with Graves' hyperthyroidism and developed ophthalmopathy during follow-up. Total RNA was extracted using Trizol reagent, and RNA quality was assessed on an Agilent 2100 Bioanalyzer. Broad study findings and their caveats: During validation, the model predicted progression to ophthalmopathy a median of about 5.9 months ahead of onset, with roughly 65% sensitivity and 72% to 85% specificity. Sample size was not statistically predetermined, and blinding of investigators to group allocation was not performed. Most expanded thyroid clonotypes (frequency above 0.001) were also detected in blood, a finding suggesting that blood repertoires may reflect thyroid immune responses. Ophthalmopathy was separated from stable hyperthyroidism by a 13 V-J signature model, with about 88% sensitivity and around 81% specificity obtained in cross-validation and 80%/75% obtained in testing.

The sequence was collected from a man aged 30 to 45 with Graves' hyperthyroidism that later progressed to Graves' ophthalmopathy. The chain uses TRBV27 and TRBJ2-3, with 12 central nucleotides matching TRBD2. Source material: blood. The CDR3 amino acid sequence is: CASSSLAGGVADTQYF. The DNA sequence follows: TGTGCCAGCAGTTCTCTAGCGGGGGGGGTAGCAGATACGCAGTATTTT.